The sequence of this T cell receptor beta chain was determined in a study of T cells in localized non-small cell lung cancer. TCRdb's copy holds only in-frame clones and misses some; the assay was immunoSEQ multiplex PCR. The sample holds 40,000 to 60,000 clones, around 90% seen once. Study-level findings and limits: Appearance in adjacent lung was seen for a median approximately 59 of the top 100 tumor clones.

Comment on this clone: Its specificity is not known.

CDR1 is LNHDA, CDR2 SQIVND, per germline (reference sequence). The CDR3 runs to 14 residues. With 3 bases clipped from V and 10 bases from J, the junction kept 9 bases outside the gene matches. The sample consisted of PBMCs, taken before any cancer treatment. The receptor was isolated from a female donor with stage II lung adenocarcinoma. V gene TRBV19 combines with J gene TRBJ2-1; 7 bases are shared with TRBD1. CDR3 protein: CASSIPGQKNEQFF. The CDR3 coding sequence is TGTGCCAGTAGTATCCCGGGACAGAAGAACGAGCAGTTCTTC.